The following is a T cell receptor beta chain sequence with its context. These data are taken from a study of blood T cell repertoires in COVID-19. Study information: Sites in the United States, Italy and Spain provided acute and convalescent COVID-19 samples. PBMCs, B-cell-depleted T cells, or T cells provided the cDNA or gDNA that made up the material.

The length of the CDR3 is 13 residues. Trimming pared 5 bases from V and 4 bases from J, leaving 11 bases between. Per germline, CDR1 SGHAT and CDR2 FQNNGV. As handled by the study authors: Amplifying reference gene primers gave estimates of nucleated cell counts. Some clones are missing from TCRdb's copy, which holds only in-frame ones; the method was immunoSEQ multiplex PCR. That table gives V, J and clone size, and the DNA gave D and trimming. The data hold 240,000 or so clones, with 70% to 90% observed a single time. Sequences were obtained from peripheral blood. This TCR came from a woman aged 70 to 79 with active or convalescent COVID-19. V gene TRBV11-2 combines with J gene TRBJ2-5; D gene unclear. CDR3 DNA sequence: TGTGCCAGCAGCCCCCCCCTCCTAGAGACCCAGTACTTC. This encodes CASSPPLLETQYF. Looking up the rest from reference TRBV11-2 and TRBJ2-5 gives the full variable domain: EAGVAQSPRYKIIEKRQSVAFWCNPISGHATLYWYQQILGQGPKLLIQFQNNGVVDDSQLPKDRFSAERLKGVDSTLKIQPAKLEDSAVYLCASSPPLLETQYFGPGTRLLVL.